This TCR beta chain was profiled in a study of regulatory T cells in long-lasting Graves disease. Regarding time point: persistent/refractory GD, antithyroid drugs over 5 years with positive TRAb. PBMCs provided the RNA from which the TCR library was made. The CDR3 contains 15 residues. CDR1 and CDR2 (germline): MNHEY, SVGEGT. V was clipped by 2 bases and J by 10 bases, with 20 bases between them. Combining iRepertoire HTBI primers with Arm-PCR of CDR3 regions, the authors built TCR beta libraries. TCRdb ran MiXCR on the multiplex PCR reads and lists one entry per CDR3 protein. The sample has 310,000 or so distinct CDR3 sequences, around 23% seen once; the top ten hold roughly 56%.

The genes are TRBV6-2 or TRBV6-3 and TRBJ1-1; a weak D match, TRBD1 (5 bases). The receptor comes from a female donor with Graves disease. Sequencing was performed on peripheral blood mononuclear cells (PBMCs), taken when the disease was refractory, from a patient treated with antithyroid drugs. The CDR3 here is CASSYPGFSGLGAFF. DNA of the CDR3: TGTGCCAGCAGTTACCCAGGGTTTTCGGGCCTAGGAGCTTTCTTT.